This TCR beta chain was obtained from a study of identical twins. Findings and caveats of the study: Fewer insertions were carried by abundant cord blood beta clonotypes, but none was seen in memory repertoires. Zero-insertion analyses might be partly confounded by invariant T cells like MAIT and iNKT. Monozygotic twins shared more out-of-frame TCR alpha than recombination models predicted.

Regarding this clonotype: The target antigen is unknown.

Germline CDR1 SGHTA, CDR2 FQGNSA. CDR3 size: 14 residues. Trimming at V came to 5 bases and at J to 2 bases, leaving 6 bases not matched to a gene. TCRdb independently ran MiXCR on the 5' RACE reads; one entry per CDR3 protein. The sample includes about 690,000 distinct CDR3 sequences, 6.1% of them seen just once. Each donor was a healthy Caucasian. Sequences were obtained from naive T cells sorted from blood. V gene TRBV7-2 combines with J gene TRBJ2-7, with TRBD2 identical over 7 bases. This sequence originates from a man younger than 35 in good health. The CDR3 loop reads CASSGRELPYEQYF. As DNA, the CDR3 is TGTGCCAGCAGCGGGCGGGAGCTCCCCTACGAGCAGTACTTC.